This TCR beta chain derives from a study of cytomegalovirus exposure and HLA in healthy donors. The study, taken as a whole, reports: Presence/absence analyses rested on an assumption that sequencing depth was roughly uniform across donors. In a later analysis, CMV-associated beta chains were mostly HLA-associated, it appeared.

The primer mix had 60 Vbeta and 13 Jbeta primers. Clones were read by immunoSEQ multiplex PCR, and TCRdb kept only the in-frame ones, dropping some. This table has some 150,000 clones, about 87% appearing once. Worth noting for this clone: Its cognate antigen is unknown.

The CDR3 has 14 residues. Germline CDR1 reads SGHNT; CDR2 reads YYREEE (reference sequence). V was clipped by 4 bases and J by 2 bases, with 13 bases between them. This chain joins TRBV5-4 and TRBJ2-7; no clear D. Sequencing was carried out using PBMCs. The sequence was obtained from a woman aged 30 to 39 in good health and CMV-seronegative. CDR3 residues: CASSLTTSTYEQYF. In DNA, the CDR3 is TGTGCCAGCAGCCTTACGACATCCACCTACGAGCAGTACTTC. Full variable domain (rest looked up from reference TRBV5-4 and TRBJ2-7): ETGVTQSPTHLIKTRGQQVTLRCSSQSGHNTVSWYQQALGQGPQFIFQYYREEENGRGNFPPRFSGLQFPNYSSELNVNALELDDSALYLCASSLTTSTYEQYFGPGTRLTVT.